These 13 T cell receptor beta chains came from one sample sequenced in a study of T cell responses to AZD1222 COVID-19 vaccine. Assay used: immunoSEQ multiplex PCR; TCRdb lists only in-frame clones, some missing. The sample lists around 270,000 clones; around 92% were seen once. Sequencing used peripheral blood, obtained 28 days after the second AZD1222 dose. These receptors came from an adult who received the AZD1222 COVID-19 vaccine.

The CDR3 region is CASTLAGGDNEQFF. The CDR3 nucleotides are TGCGCCAGCACTTTAGCGGGGGGGGACAATGAGCAGTTCTTC. The gene calls are TRBV10-2 and TRBJ2-1; the match to TRBD2 covers 11 bases. This CDR3 region has 14 residues. Germline values: CDR1 WSHSY, CDR2 SAAADI. J lost 5 bases, V lost 7 bases, and 4 bases had no gene match.

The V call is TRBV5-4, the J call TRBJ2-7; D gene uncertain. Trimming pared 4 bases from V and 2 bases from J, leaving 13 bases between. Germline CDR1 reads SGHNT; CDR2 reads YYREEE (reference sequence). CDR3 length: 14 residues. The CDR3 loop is CASSPSAGAYEQYF. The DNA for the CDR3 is TGTGCCAGCAGCCCCTCGGCTGGAGCCTACGAGCAGTACTTC.

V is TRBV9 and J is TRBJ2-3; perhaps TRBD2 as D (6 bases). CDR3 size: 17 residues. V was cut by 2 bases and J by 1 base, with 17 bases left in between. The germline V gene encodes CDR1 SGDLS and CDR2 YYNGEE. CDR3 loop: CASSVAGQPAGTDTQYF. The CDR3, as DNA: TGTGCCAGCAGCGTCGCGGGGCAACCGGCGGGCACAGATACGCAGTATTTT.

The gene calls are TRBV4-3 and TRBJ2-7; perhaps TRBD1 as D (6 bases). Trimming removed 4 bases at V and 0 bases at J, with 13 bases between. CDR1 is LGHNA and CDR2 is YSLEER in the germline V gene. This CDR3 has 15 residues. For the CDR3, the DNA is TGCGCCAGCAGCCGAGACAGGCAGGTCTCCTACGAGCAGTACTTC. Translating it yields CASSRDRQVSYEQYF.

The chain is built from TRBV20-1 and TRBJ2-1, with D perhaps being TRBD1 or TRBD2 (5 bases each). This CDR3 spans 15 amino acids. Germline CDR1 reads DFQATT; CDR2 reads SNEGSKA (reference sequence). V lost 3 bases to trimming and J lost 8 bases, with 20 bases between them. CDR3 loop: CSASKRGSLVDEQFF. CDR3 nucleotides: TGCAGTGCTAGTAAGAGGGGTTCACTTGTGGATGAGCAGTTCTTC.

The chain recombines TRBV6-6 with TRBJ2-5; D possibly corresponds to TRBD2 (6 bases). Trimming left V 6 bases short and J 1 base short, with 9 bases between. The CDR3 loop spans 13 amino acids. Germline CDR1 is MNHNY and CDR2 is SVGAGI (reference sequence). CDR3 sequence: CASRYSGQETQYF. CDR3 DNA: TGTGCCAGCAGGTATAGCGGCCAAGAGACCCAGTACTTC.

The CDR3 protein is CATSISGRAYWETQYF. In nucleotides, the CDR3 is TGTGCCACCAGCATTAGCGGGAGGGCCTATTGGGAGACCCAGTACTTC. This chain links TRBV15 with TRBJ2-5; 11 bases align to TRBD2. The V segment lost 4 bases and the J segment 5 bases; nucleotides outside the gene matches: 9. The CDR3 extends over 16 amino acids. Germline CDR1 LNHNV, CDR2 YYDKDF (reference sequence). Variable domain in full (rest from reference TRBV15 and TRBJ2-5): DAMVIQNPRYQVTQFGKPVTLSCSQTLNHNVMYWYQQKSSQAPKLLFHYYDKDFNNEADTPDNFQSRRPNTSFCFLDIRSPGLGDTAMYLCATSISGRAYWETQYFGPGTRLLVL.

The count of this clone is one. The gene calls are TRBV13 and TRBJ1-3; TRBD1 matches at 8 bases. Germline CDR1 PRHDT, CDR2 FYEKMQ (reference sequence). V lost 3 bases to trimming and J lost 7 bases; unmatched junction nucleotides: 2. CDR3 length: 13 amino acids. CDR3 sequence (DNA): TGTGCCAGCAGCTTTAGACAGGGGAACACCATATATTTT. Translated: CASSFRQGNTIYF.

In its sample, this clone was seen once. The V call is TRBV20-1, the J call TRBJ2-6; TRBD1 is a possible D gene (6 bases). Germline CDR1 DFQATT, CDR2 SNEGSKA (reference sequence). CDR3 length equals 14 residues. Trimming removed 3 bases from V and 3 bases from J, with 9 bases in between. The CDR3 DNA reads TGCAGTGCTAGTCAGACAGGTGGGGCCAACGTCCTGACTTTC. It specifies CSASQTGGANVLTF.

The CDR3 coding sequence is TGTGCCAGCAGCGGAGAAGGCCTAGATACGCAGTATTTT. Its translation: CASSGEGLDTQYF. The chain uses TRBV7-3 and TRBJ2-3, with D hard to call. The CDR3 loop spans 13 amino acids. CDR1 SGHTA and CDR2 FQGTGA come from the germline V gene. Deletions cut 5 bases from V and 5 bases from J, with 11 bases between.

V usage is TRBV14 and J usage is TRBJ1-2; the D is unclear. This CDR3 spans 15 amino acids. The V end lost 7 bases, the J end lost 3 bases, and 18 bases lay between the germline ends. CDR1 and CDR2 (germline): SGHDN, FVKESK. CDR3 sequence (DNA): TGTGCCAGCATCCCTTTAGGAGTCGAGGACTATGGCTACACCTTC. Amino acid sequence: CASIPLGVEDYGYTF.

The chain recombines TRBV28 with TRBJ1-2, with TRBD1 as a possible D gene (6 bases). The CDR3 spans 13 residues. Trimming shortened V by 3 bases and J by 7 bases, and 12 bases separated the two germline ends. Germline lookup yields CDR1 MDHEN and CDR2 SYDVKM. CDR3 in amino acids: CASSLAGARGYTF. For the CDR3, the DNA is TGTGCCAGCAGTTTGGCGGGGGCGCGTGGCTACACCTTC.

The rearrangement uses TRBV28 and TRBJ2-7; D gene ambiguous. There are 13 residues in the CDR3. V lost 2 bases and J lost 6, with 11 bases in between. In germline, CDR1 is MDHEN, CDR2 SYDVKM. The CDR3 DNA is TGTGCCAGCAGTTTAGCTATTCGCTCCGAGCAGTACTTC. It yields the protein CASSLAIRSEQYF.